Listed below are T cell receptor beta chains from one sample, sequenced in a study of blood T cell repertoires in COVID-19. Using immunoSEQ multiplex PCR, the repertoire was profiled, and TCRdb retains in-frame clones only, with some absent. This table holds about 400,000 clones, approximately 86% found once. The sample taken for sequencing was peripheral blood. Receptors were obtained from a human donor in a cohort sampled during active COVID-19. Each CDR3 is given with its conserved first and last residue. Fields, in order: clone size, J gene, D gene, V gene, CDR3 protein, CDR3 DNA. D genes are given only for firm matches. Not all rows give a size; the values are once, few, many and, for expanded clones, a class.

>once|TRBJ1-1|-|TRBV4-1
CASSQGWGGSGTEAFF
TGCGCCAGCAGCCAAGGGTGGGGGGGCTCAGGCACTGAAGCTTTCTTT
>-|TRBJ2-5|TRBD2|TRBV5-1
CASSFLGLQETQYF
TGCGCCAGCAGCTTTCTGGGACTACAAGAGACCCAGTACTTC
>-|TRBJ2-6|-|TRBV9
CASSKQGSGANVLTF
TGTGCCAGCAGCAAACAGGGCTCTGGGGCCAACGTCCTGACTTTC
>-|TRBJ2-7|TRBD2|TRBV7-2
CASCLLGAGAYEQYF
TGTGCCAGCTGCTTACTCGGAGCGGGGGCCTACGAGCAGTACTTC
>-|TRBJ2-1|TRBD2|TRBV10-3
CAIREREASAGNEQFF
TGTGCCATCAGGGAGCGGGAGGCCTCGGCAGGAAATGAGCAGTTCTTC
>once|TRBJ1-1|-|TRBV30
CAWSAQGNTEAFF
TGTGCCTGGAGCGCACAGGGGAACACTGAAGCTTTCTTT
>-|TRBJ2-3|-|TRBV9
CASSVRGGTDTQYF
TGTGCCAGCAGCGTTCGGGGAGGCACAGATACGCAGTATTTT
>-|TRBJ2-7|-|TRBV13
CASSEGGNTYEQYF
TGTGCCAGCAGCGAGGGGGGGAATACCTACGAGCAGTACTTC
>-|TRBJ2-7|-|TRBV14
CASSQGSGRIYEQYF
TGTGCCAGCAGCCAAGGTTCCGGGAGAATCTACGAGCAGTACTTC
>-|TRBJ1-2|TRBD1|TRBV6-6
CASSLGAGTGKGYTF
TGTGCCAGCAGTCTCGGGGCCGGGACAGGGAAAGGCTACACCTTC
>-|TRBJ2-3|-|TRBV11-1
CASSLGVATDTQYF
TGTGCCAGCAGCTTAGGGGTAGCGACAGATACGCAGTATTTT
>once|TRBJ2-7|TRBD1|TRBV3-1/TRBV3-2
CASSQGYGQGSYEQYF
TGTGCCAGCAGCCAAGGGTACGGACAGGGATCCTACGAGCAGTACTTC
>-|TRBJ2-3|-|TRBV7-2
CASSLGPAGSTDTQYF
TGTGCCAGCAGCTTAGGCCCGGCGGGAAGCACAGATACGCAGTATTTT
>-|TRBJ1-4|TRBD1|TRBV7-9
CASSPPHRGNEKLFF
TGTGCCAGCAGCCCACCGCACAGGGGGAATGAAAAACTGTTTTTT
>-|TRBJ2-1|-|TRBV7-3
CASSLGRGDEQFF
TGTGCCAGCAGCTTAGGTCGCGGCGATGAGCAGTTCTTC
>-|TRBJ1-1|TRBD1|TRBV19
CASSAPNRGGRTEAFF
TGTGCCAGTAGTGCACCCAACAGGGGTGGTCGGACTGAAGCTTTCTTT
>few|TRBJ1-6|-|TRBV7-9
CASSPQWRDNSPLHF
TGTGCCAGCAGCCCCCAATGGAGAGATAATTCACCCCTCCACTTT
>-|TRBJ1-5|-|TRBV18
CASSPRGRGSNQPQHF
TGTGCCAGCTCACCACGTGGGAGGGGGAGCAATCAGCCCCAGCATTTT
>-|TRBJ1-1|-|TRBV19
CASSILSGAGNTEAFF
TGTGCCAGTAGTATCTTGTCAGGGGCTGGGAACACTGAAGCTTTCTTT
>-|TRBJ2-7|-|TRBV5-1
CASREGDEQYF
TGCGCCAGCAGAGAGGGGGACGAGCAGTACTTC
>once|TRBJ2-7|-|TRBV5-6
CASSFSSEQYF
TGTGCCAGCAGCTTTTCGAGCGAGCAGTACTTC
>few|TRBJ1-6|-|TRBV5-1
CASSTGQPKDNSPLHF
TGCGCCAGCAGCACCGGACAGCCCAAGGATAATTCACCCCTCCACTTT
>-|TRBJ2-3|-|TRBV15
CATSGAGARRGTDTQYF
TGTGCCACCAGTGGGGCGGGGGCTCGTAGGGGCACAGATACGCAGTATTTT
>-|TRBJ2-2|TRBD1|TRBV7-2
CASSWGQTPTGELFF
TGTGCCAGCAGCTGGGGACAGACTCCCACCGGGGAGCTGTTTTTT
>-|TRBJ2-2|-|TRBV7-6
CASSLEPLYAERAGELFF
TGTGCCAGCAGCTTAGAACCCCTGTACGCCGAACGAGCCGGGGAGCTGTTTTTT
>-|TRBJ1-2|TRBD1|TRBV5-5
CASNRQGTMGYTF
TGTGCCAGCAATCGACAGGGAACTATGGGCTACACCTTC
>few|TRBJ2-1|-|TRBV18
CASKAGGNEQFF
TGTGCCAGCAAGGCAGGTGGCAATGAGCAGTTCTTC
>few|TRBJ2-5|TRBD1|TRBV12-3/TRBV12-4
CASNRGQETQYF
TGTGCCAGCAACAGGGGGCAAGAGACCCAGTACTTC
>-|TRBJ2-7|TRBD1|TRBV30
CAWTGTAISYEQYF
TGTGCCTGGACCGGGACAGCTATCTCCTACGAGCAGTACTTC
>few|TRBJ1-1|-|TRBV30
CAWSGGVADTEAFF
TGTGCCTGGAGTGGCGGGGTAGCGGACACTGAAGCTTTCTTT